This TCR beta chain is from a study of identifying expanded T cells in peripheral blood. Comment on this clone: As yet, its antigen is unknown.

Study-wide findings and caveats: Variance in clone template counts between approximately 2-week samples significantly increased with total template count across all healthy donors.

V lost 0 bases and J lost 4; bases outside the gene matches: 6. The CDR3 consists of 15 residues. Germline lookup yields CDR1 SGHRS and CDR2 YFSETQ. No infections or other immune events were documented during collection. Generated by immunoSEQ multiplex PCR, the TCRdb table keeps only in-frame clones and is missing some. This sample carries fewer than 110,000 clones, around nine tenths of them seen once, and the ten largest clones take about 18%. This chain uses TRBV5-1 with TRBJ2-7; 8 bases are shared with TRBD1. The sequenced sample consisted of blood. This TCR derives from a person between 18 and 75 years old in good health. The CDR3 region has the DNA TGCGCCAGCAGCTTGGGACAGGGGCGAATATACGAGCAGTACTTC. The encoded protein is CASSLGQGRIYEQYF.